This record looks at one TCR beta chain sequence and its context. Its antigen is not identified. The CDR3 runs to 13 residues. The data derive from a study of T cells expressing NK-cell markers. Broader study findings: Dominant NKG2C+ clonotypes made up roughly 1.0-7.0% of CD8+ T cells in several donors.

5'RACE template switching with UMIs produced the TCR beta cDNA. TCRdb reworked the 5' RACE reads into one entry per CDR3 protein, no DNA. The sample has approximately 380,000 distinct CDR3 sequences, and its top ten clones hold under 6.5%. This chain joins TRBV12-3 or TRBV12-4 and TRBJ2-4; there is no DNA to check the TCRdb D call of TRBD2. The material sequenced was blood T cells: a sorted CD56 or NKG2C T cell subset, CD4+ or CD8+ T cells, or bulk PBMC T cells (not recorded which). This receptor was taken from a man between 18 and 69 years old in good health. The CDR3: CASRPSGGALGYF.